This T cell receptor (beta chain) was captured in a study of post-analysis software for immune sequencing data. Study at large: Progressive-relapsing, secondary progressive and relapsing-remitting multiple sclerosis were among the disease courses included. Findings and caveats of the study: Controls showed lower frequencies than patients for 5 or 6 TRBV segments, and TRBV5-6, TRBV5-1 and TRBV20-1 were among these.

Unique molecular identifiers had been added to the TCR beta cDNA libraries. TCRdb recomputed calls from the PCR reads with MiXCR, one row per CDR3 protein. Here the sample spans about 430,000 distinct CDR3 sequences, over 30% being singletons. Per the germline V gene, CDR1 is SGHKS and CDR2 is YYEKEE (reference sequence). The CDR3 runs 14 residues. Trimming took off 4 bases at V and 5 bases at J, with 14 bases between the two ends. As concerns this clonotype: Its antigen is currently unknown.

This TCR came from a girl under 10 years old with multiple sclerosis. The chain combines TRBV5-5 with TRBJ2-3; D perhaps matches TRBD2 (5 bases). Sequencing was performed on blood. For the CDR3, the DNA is TGTGCCAGCAGCGTGGACTGGCCCATAGATACGCAGTATTTT. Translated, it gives CASSVDWPIDTQYF.